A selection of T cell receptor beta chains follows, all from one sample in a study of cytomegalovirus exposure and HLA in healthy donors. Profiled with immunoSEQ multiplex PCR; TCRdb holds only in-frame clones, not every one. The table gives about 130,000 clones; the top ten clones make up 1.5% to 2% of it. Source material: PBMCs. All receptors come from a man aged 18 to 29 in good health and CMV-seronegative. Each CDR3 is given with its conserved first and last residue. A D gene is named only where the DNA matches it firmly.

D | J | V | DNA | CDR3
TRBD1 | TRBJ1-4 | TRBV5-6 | TGTGCCAGCAGCCTTGGGACAGGGGAAAAACTGTTTTTT | CASSLGTGEKLFF
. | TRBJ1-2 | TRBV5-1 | TGCGCCAGCGGGGGGGTGACAGACTATGGCTACACCTTC | CASGGVTDYGYTF
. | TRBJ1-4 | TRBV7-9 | TGTGCCAGCAGTCCACGTGACTCTACAACTAATGAAAAACTGTTTTTT | CASSPRDSTTNEKLFF
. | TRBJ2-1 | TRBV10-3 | TGTGCCATCAATCGTCGGGGTTTGGACGGTGGCGGGTTCGCGGTAACGACGAATGAGCAGTTCTTC | CAINRRGLDGGGFAVTTNEQFF
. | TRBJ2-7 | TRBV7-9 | TGTGCCAGCAGCTTTGAGGGCTACGAGCAGTACTTC | CASSFEGYEQYF
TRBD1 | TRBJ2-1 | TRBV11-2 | TGTGCCAGCAGCTTAGTTGACAGGGGTAATGAGCAGTTCTTC | CASSLVDRGNEQFF
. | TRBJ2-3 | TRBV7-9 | TGTGCCAGCAGCTTGGTACAGGGCGTATATACGCAGTATTTT | CASSLVQGVYTQYF
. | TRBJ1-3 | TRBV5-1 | TGCGCCAGCAGCTTTCACATCGGCGGGCGGGCCATTCGCTCTGGAAACACCATATATTTT | CASSFHIGGRAIRSGNTIYF
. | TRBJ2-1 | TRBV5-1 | TGCGCCAGTCGGGACACCGCGAATGAGCAGTTCTTC | CASRDTANEQFF
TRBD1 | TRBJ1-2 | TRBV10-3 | TGTGCCATCAGTGAAGTCGGGACAGGAGATTATGGCTACACCTTC | CAISEVGTGDYGYTF
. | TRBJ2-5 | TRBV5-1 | TGCGCCAGCAGCTCGCTGACTAGGGGCCAAGAGACCCAGTACTTC | CASSSLTRGQETQYF
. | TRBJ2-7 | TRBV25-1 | TGTGCCAGCAGTGAGACAGGTTGGAGCTCCTACGAGCAGTACTTC | CASSETGWSSYEQYF
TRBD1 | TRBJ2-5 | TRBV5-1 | TGCGCCAGCAGCCTAGGAGGGGACAGGGGTCAGGAGACCCAGTACTTC | CASSLGGDRGQETQYF
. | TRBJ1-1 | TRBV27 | TGTGCCAGCGGGGACAAAATGAACACTGAAGCTTTCTTT | CASGDKMNTEAFF
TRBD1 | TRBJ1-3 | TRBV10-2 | TGCGCCAGCAGTGAGGCGGGACAGGGGGTTGGAAACACCATATATTTT | CASSEAGQGVGNTIYF
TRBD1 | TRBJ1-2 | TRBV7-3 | TGTGCCAGCAGCTTCAGCCCGAACACCGGGACAGGGGGCGTAAGTGGCTACACCTTC | CASSFSPNTGTGGVSGYTF
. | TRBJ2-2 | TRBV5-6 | TGTGCCAGTCTGGAGGGGATGGGCACCGGGGAGCTGTTTTTT | CASLEGMGTGELFF
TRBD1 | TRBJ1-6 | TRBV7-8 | TGTGCCAGCAGTACTTCAGGGGGGACTTACTCACCCCTCCACTTT | CASSTSGGTYSPLHF
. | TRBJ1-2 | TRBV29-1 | TGCAGCGTTGTTAGCCCCCAATCTTCATTCGGCTACACCTTC | CSVVSPQSSFGYTF
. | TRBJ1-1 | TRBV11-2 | TGTGCCAGCAGGTCAACCGGGATTCGCACTGAAGCTTTCTTT | CASRSTGIRTEAFF
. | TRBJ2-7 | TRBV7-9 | TGTGCCAGCAGTTCACGGGATTTCTACGAGCAGTACTTC | CASSSRDFYEQYF
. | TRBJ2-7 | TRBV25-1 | TGTGCCAGCAGTGGCTCGACACATTCCTACGAGCAGTACTTC | CASSGSTHSYEQYF
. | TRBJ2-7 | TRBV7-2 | TGTGCCAGCAGCTTAGCTTCACTAGGAGCCAGCGAGCAGTACTTC | CASSLASLGASEQYF
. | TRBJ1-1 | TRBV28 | TGTGCCAGCAGTCCACCCTTGGGGCTCCAGAACACTGAAGCTTTCTTT | CASSPPLGLQNTEAFF
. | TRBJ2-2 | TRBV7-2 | TGTGCCAGCAGCTCCAGACAGGCCGGGGAGCTGTTTTTT | CASSSRQAGELFF
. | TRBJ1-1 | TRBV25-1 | TGTGCCAGCAGGGGAACAGGGACCACTGAAGCTTTCTTT | CASRGTGTTEAFF
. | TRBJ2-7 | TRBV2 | TGTGCCAGCAGTATCGTCTCCTACGAGCAGTACTTC | CASSIVSYEQYF
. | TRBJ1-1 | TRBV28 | TGTGCCAGCAGCCTACTGGGGAGAACTGAAGCTTTCTTT | CASSLLGRTEAFF
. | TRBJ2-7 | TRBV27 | TGTGCCAGCAGTCCAACCGGGGGCGAGCAGTACTTC | CASSPTGGEQYF
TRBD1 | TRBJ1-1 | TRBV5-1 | TGCGCCAGCAGCTGGACAGGGAAGAACACTGAAGCTTTCTTT | CASSWTGKNTEAFF
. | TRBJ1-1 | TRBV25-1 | TGTGCCAGCAGTCCCTCGGACAGTAGTCTAAACACTGAAGCTTTCTTT | CASSPSDSSLNTEAFF
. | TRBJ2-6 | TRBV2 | TGTGCCAGGAGGACCAGACAGTTCTCTGGGGCCAACGTCCTGACTTTC | CARRTRQFSGANVLTF
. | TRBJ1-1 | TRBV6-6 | TGTGCCAGCAGTTACATCAGGGCGAACACTGAAGCTTTCTTT | CASSYIRANTEAFF
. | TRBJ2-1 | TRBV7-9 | TGTGCCAGCAGCCTGAGACAGTCCTCCTACAATGAGCAGTTCTTC | CASSLRQSSYNEQFF
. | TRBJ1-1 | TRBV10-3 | TGTGCCATCAGTGATCGACAATCGAACACTGAAGCTTTCTTT | CAISDRQSNTEAFF
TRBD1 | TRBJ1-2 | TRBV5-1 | TGCGCCAGCAAGACAGGGAACACCTATGGCTACACCTTC | CASKTGNTYGYTF
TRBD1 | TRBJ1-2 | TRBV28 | TGTGCCAGCAGTGAGACAGGGTACGACTATGGCTACACCTTC | CASSETGYDYGYTF
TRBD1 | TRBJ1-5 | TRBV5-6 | TGTGCCAGCAGCTTCAGGGGGGTTGGCAATCAGCCCCAGCATTTT | CASSFRGVGNQPQHF
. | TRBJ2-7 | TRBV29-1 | TGCAGCGTTGAAGGGGGAGGGGGGAACACCTACGAGCAGTACTTC | CSVEGGGGNTYEQYF
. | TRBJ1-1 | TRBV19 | TGTGCCAGTAGTGTGGCGTTGGAGCGCTCTGAAGCTTTCTTT | CASSVALERSEAFF
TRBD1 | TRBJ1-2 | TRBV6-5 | TGTGCCAGCAGTTATAAGACAGGGGGTGGCTACACCTTC | CASSYKTGGGYTF
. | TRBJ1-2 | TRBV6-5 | TGTGCCAGCAGCCCCGACAGAAACTATGGCTACACCTTC | CASSPDRNYGYTF
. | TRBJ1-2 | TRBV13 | TGTGCCAGCAGGTTCACAGGGTCCTATGGCTACACCTTC | CASRFTGSYGYTF
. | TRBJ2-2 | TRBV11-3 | TGTGCCAGCAGCTCCCACTACACCGGGGAGCTGTTTTTT | CASSSHYTGELFF
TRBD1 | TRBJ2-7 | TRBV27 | TGTGCCAGCAGTCTAGGGACAGGTCCCAGCGAGCAGTACTTC | CASSLGTGPSEQYF
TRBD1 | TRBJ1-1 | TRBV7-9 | TGTGCCAGCAGCGCGTTCCCCACAGGGGAGGCTGAAGCTTTCTTT | CASSAFPTGEAEAFF
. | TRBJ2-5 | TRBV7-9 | TGTGCCAGCAGCTTAACTTTGGAGACCCAGTACTTC | CASSLTLETQYF
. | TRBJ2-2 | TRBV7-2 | TGTGCCAGCAGCTTGGGACTTGTACCCGGTGGGGAGCTGTTTTTT | CASSLGLVPGGELFF
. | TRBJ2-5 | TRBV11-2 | TGTGCCAGCAGCTTATCAGGCAGACAAGAGACCCAGTACTTC | CASSLSGRQETQYF
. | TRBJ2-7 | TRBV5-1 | TGCGCCAGCAGCGAACTTCTGGGGGACTACGAGCAGTACTTC | CASSELLGDYEQYF
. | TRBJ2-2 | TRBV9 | TGTGCCAGCAGCGTAGAGGGGTCCAGGTCCGGGGAGCTGTTTTTT | CASSVEGSRSGELFF
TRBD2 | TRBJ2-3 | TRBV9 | TGTGCCAGCAGCGCTACCTCGTACGGTCTAGCGGGAGGATTGGAAGATACGCAGTATTTT | CASSATSYGLAGGLEDTQYF
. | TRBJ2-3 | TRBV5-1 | TGCGCCAGCAGCGTTAGAACAGATACGCAGTATTTT | CASSVRTDTQYF
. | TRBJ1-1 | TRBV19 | TGTGCCAGTAGTATACCCAGAAAGAACACTGAAGCTTTCTTT | CASSIPRKNTEAFF
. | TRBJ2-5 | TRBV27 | TGTGCCAGCAGTCCTACGTACCAAGAGACCCAGTACTTC | CASSPTYQETQYF
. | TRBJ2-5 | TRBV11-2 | TGTGCCAGCAGCCGTGCGGGGACCCAGTACTTC | CASSRAGTQYF
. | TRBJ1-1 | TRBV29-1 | TGCAGCGTTCTTATTAGCACTGAAGCTTTCTTT | CSVLISTEAFF
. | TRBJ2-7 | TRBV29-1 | TGCAGCGTCGCAGGGGCCCACTCCTACGAGCAGTACTTC | CSVAGAHSYEQYF
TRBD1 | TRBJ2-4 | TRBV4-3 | TGCGCCAGCAGCCAAGGATCACAGGGGGGAAACATTCAGTACTTC | CASSQGSQGGNIQYF